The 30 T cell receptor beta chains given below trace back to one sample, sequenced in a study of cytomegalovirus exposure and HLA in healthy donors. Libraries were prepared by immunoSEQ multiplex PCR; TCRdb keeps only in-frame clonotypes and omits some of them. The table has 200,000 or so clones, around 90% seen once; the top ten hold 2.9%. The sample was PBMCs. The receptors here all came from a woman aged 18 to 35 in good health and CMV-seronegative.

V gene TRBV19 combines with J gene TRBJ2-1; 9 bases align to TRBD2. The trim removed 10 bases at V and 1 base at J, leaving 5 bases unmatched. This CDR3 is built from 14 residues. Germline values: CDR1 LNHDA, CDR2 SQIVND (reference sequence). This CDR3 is CATSLAGSYNEQFF. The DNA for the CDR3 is TGTGCCACCTCCCTAGCGGGATCCTACAATGAGCAGTTCTTC. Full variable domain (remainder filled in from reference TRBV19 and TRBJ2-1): DGGITQSPKYLFRKEGQNVTLSCEQNLNHDAMYWYRQDPGQGLRLIYYSQIVNDFQKGDIAEGYSVSREKKESFPLTVTSAQKNPTAFYLCATSLAGSYNEQFFGPGTRLTVL.

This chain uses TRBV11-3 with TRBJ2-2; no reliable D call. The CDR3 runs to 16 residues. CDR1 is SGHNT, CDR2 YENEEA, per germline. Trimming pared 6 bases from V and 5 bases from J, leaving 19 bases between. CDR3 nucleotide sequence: TGTGCCAGCAGTCTTACCCCGGGTTTAAAAACCGGGGAGCTGTTTTTT. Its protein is CASSLTPGLKTGELFF. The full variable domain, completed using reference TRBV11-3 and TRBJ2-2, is EAGVVQSPRYKIIEKKQPVAFWCNPISGHNTLYWYLQNLGQGPELLIRYENEEAVDDSQLPKDRFSAERLKGVDSTLKIQPAELGDSAVYLCASSLTPGLKTGELFFGEGSRLTVL.

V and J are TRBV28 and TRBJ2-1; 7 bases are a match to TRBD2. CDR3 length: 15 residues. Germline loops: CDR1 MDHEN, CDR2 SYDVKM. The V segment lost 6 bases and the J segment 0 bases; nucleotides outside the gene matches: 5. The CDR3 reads CASRAGVSSYNEQFF. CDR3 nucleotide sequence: TGTGCCAGCAGGGCGGGGGTTAGCTCCTACAATGAGCAGTTCTTC.

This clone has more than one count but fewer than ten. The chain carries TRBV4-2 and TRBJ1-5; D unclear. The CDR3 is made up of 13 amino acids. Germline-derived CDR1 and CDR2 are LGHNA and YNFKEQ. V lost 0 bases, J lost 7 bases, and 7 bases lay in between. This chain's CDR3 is CASSQDSLQPQHF. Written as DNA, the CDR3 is TGTGCCAGCAGCCAAGATTCGCTACAGCCCCAGCATTTT.

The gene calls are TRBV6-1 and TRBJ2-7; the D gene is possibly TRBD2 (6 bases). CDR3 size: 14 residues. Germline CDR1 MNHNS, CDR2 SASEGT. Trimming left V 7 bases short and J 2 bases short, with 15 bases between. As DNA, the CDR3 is TGTGCCAGCACGGTTTCGGGGGAGGCCTACGAGCAGTACTTC. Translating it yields CASTVSGEAYEQYF.

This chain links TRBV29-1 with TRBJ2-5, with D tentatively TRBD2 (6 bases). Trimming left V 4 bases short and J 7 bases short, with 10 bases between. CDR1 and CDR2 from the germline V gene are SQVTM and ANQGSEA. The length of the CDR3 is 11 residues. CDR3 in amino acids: CSVGDFGTQYF. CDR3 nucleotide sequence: TGCAGCGTTGGGGACTTCGGGACCCAGTACTTC.

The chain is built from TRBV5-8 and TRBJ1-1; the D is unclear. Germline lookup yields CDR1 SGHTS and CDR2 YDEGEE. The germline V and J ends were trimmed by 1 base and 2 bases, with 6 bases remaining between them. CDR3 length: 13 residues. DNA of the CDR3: TGTGCCAGCAGCTTGAGCCGAAACACTGAAGCTTTCTTT. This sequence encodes CASSLSRNTEAFF.

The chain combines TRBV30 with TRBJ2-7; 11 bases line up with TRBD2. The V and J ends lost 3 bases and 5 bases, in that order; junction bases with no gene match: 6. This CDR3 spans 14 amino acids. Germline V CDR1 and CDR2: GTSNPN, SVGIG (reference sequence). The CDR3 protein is CAWSRLAGRDEQYF. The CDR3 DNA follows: TGTGCCTGGAGCCGACTAGCGGGGCGGGACGAGCAGTACTTC. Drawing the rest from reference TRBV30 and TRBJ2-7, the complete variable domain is SQTIHQWPATLVQPVGSPLSLECTVEGTSNPNLYWYRQAAGRGLQLLFYSVGIGQISSEVPQNLSASRPQDRQFILSSKKLLLSDSGFYLCAWSRLAGRDEQYFGPGTRLTVT.

The CDR3 DNA reads as TGCGCCAGCAGTATGGACAGGGGCCACGAGCAGTACTTC. Its protein is CASSMDRGHEQYF. The V gene is TRBV5-1, the J gene TRBJ2-7, with 9 bases fitting TRBD1. Germline CDR1 is SGHRS and CDR2 is YFSETQ. Trimming cost V 5 bases and J 5 bases; bases outside gene matches: 5. This CDR3 is 13 amino acids long.

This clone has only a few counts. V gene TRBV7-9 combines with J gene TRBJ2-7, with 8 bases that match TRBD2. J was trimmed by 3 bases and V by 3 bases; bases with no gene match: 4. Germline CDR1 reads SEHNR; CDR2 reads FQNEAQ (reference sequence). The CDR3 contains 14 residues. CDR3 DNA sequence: TGTGCCAGCAGCTTGGCCGGGAGGGTCTACGAGCAGTACTTC. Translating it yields CASSLAGRVYEQYF.

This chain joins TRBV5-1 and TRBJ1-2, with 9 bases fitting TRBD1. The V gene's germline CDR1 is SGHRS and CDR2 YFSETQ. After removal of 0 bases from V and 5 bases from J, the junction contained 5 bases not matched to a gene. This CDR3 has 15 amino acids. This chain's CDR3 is CASSLATGGPYGYTF. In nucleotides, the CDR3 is TGCGCCAGCAGCTTGGCGACAGGGGGACCTTATGGCTACACCTTC. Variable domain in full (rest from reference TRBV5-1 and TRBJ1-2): KAGVTQTPRYLIKTRGQQVTLSCSPISGHRSVSWYQQTPGQGLQFLFEYFSETQRNKGNFPGRFSGRQFSNSRSEMNVSTLELGDSALYLCASSLATGGPYGYTFGSGTRLTVV.

CDR3 nucleotide sequence: TGTGCCAGAAGCACTGGAGGTATTGATCAGCCCCAGCATTTT. The encoded protein is CARSTGGIDQPQHF. The chain joins TRBV5-3 to TRBJ1-5, with no clear D. TRBV5-3 is given ORF status, its function remaining uncertain. This CDR3 has 14 residues. The V end was cut by 4 bases, the J end by 5 bases, with 13 bases between.

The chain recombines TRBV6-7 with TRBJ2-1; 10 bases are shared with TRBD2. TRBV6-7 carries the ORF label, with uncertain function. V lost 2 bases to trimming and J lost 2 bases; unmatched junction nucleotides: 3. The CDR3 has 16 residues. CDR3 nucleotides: TGTGCCAGCAGTTACCAAGCGGGAGGGACCTACAATGAGCAGTTCTTC. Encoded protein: CASSYQAGGTYNEQFF.

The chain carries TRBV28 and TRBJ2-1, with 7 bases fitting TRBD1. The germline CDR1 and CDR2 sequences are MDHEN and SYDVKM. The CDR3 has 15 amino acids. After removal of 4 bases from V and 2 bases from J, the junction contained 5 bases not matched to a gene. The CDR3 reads CASSYRDRPYNEQFF. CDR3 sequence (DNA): TGTGCCAGCAGTTACAGGGACAGACCCTACAATGAGCAGTTCTTC.

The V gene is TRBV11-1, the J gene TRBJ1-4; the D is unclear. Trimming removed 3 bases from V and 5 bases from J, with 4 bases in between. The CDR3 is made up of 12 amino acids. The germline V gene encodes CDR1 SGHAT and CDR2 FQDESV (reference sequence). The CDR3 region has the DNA TGTGCCAGCAGCTTTGGCAATGAAAAACTGTTTTTT. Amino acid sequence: CASSFGNEKLFF.

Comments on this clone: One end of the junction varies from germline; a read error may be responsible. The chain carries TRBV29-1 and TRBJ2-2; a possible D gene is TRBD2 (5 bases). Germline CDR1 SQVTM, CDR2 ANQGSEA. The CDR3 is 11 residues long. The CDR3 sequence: CSGREARGAVF. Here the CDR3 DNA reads TGCAGCGGGAGAGAGGCCCGGGGAGCTGTTTTT.

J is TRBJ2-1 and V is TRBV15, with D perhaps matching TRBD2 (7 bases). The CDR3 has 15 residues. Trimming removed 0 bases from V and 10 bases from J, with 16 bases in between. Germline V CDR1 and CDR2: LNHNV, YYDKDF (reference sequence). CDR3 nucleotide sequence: TGTGCCACCAGCAGAGATCTGGGGGGGGCTGAAGAGCAGTTCTTC. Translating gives CATSRDLGGAEEQFF.

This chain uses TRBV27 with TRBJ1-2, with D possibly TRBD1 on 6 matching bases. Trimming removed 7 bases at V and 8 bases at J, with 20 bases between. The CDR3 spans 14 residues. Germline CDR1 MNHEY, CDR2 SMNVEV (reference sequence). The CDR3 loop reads CASTPGGPAGGYTF. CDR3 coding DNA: TGTGCCAGCACCCCGGGGGGCCCCGCTGGCGGCTACACCTTC.

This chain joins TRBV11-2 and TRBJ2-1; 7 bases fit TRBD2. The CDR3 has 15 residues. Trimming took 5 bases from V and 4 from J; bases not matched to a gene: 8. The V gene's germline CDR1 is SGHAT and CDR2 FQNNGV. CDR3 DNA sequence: TGTGCCAGCAGCGACTGGACTAGGCGATACAATGAGCAGTTCTTC. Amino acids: CASSDWTRRYNEQFF.

CDR3 coding DNA: TGTGCCAGCTCCTCGCCTGTGAGCTATGGCTACACCTTC. Residues: CASSSPVSYGYTF. The rearrangement joins TRBV2 to TRBJ1-2; D uncertain. The CDR3 has 13 residues. V was trimmed by 8 bases and J by 4 bases, leaving 14 bases between them. Germline lookup yields CDR1 SNHLY and CDR2 FYNNEI.

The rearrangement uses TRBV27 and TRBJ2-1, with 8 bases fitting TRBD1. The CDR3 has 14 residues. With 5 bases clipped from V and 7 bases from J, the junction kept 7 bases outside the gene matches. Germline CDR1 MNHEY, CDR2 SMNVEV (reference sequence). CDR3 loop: CASSKQGVLNEQFF. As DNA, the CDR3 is TGTGCCAGCAGTAAACAGGGGGTCCTAAATGAGCAGTTCTTC.

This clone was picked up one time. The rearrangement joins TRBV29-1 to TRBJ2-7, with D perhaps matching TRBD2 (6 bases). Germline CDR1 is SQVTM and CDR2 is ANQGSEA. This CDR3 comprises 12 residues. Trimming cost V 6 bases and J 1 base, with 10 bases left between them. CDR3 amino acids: CSVTRESYEQYF. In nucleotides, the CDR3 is TGCAGCGTAACCCGGGAGTCCTACGAGCAGTACTTC.

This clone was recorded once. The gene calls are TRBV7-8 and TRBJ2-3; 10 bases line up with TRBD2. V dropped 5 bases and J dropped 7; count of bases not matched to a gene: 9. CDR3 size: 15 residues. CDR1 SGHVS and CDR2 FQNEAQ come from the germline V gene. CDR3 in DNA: TGTGCCAGCAGCACAACTAGCGGGAACGGGAATACGCAGTATTTT. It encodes CASSTTSGNGNTQYF.

The CDR3 DNA is TGTGCCAGCAGTGAATCTTCTTTCTATGGCTACACCTTC. This sequence encodes CASSESSFYGYTF. The chain recombines TRBV2 with TRBJ1-2; no clear D gene. CDR1 is SNHLY and CDR2 is FYNNEI in the germline V gene. With 2 bases removed from V and 4 bases from J, the gap between germline ends came to 8 bases. The CDR3 is 13 residues long. The full variable domain, its missing parts supplied by reference TRBV2 and TRBJ1-2, is EPEVTQTPSHQVTQMGQEVILRCVPISNHLYFYWYRQILGQKVEFLVSFYNNEISEKSEIFDDQFSVERPDGSNFTLKIRSTKLEDSAMYFCASSESSFYGYTFGSGTRLTVV.

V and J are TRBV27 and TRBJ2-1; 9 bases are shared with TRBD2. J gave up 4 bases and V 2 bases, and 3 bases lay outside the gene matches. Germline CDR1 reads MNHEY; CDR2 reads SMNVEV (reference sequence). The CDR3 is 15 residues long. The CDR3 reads CASSLSSGGYNEQFF. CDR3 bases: TGTGCCAGCAGTTTAAGTAGCGGGGGATACAATGAGCAGTTCTTC.

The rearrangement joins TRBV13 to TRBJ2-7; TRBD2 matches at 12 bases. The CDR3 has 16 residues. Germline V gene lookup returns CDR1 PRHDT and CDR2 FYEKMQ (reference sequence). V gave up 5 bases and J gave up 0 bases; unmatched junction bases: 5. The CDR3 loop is CASSMGLAGSSYEQYF. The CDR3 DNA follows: TGTGCCAGCAGCATGGGACTAGCGGGTAGCTCCTACGAGCAGTACTTC.

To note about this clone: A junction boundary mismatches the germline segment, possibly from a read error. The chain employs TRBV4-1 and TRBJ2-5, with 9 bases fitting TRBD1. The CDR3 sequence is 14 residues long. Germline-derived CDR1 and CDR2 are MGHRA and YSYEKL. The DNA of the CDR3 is TGTGCCAGCAGCCAAGAGGGACAGGGTAAGACCCAGTACTTC. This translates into CASSQEGQGKTQYF.

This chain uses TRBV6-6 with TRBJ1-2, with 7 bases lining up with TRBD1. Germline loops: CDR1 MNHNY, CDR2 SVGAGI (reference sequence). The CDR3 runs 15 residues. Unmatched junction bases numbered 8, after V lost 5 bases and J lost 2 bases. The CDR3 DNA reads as TGTGCCAGCAGTCCCACGGGACAGAGAAACTATGGCTACACCTTC. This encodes CASSPTGQRNYGYTF.

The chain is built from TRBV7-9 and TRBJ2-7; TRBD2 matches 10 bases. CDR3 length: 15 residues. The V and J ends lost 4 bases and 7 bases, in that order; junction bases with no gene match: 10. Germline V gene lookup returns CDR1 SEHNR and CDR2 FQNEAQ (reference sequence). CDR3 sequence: CASSYGLAEMGEQYF. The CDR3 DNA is TGTGCCAGCAGCTACGGACTAGCGGAGATGGGAGAGCAGTACTTC.

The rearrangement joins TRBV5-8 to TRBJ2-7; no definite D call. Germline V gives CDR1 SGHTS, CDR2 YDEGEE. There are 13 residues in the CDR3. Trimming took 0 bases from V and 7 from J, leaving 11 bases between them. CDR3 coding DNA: TGTGCCAGCAGCTTGGAACCGGCCAGGGAGCAGTACTTC. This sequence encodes CASSLEPAREQYF.